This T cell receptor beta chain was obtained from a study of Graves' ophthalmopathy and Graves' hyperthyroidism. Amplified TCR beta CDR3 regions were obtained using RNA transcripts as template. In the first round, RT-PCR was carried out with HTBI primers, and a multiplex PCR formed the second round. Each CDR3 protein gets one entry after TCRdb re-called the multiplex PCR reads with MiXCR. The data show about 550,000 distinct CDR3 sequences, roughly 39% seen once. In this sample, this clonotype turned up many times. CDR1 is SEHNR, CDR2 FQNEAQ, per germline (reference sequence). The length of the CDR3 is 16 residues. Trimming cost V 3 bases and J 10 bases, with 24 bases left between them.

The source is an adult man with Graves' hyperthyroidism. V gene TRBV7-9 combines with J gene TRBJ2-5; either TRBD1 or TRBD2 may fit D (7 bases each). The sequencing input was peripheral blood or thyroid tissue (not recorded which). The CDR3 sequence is CASSFRSLGSRGGQYF. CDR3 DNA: TGTGCCAGCAGCTTCAGGTCCCTTGGTAGCAGGGGGGGCCAGTACTTC.